These 9 T cell receptor beta chains were all obtained from the same sample, sequenced in a study of tumor-infiltrating lymphocytes in primary liver carcinoma (dated by TCRdb to the late 2010s). Sequencing was carried out with an Illumina HiSeq 2500. TCRbeta-specific cDNA was reverse-transcribed from approximately 460 ng total RNA using a constant-region primer and ProtoScript II reverse transcriptase. Three nested multiplex PCR rounds, following a slightly modified ARM-PCR procedure, were used to build the TCRbeta libraries. The first two PCR rounds used multiplex TRBV1-TRBV30 forward primers with a Cbeta reverse primer, each for approximately 11 cycles. TCRdb trimmed the raw reads at Q25, called clones with MiXCR and kept productive beta chains. One record per CDR3 amino acid sequence lists the most common genes and DNA. A total of about 200,000 distinct CDR3 sequences appear in this sample, around 60% of them only once. 5.5% to 9% of the sample is taken by the ten largest.

TRIzol reagent was used to extract blood RNA from unsorted whole blood, while the DNeasy Blood & Tissue kit provided the germline DNA. The sequenced material came from peripheral blood. The receptor source for this set is a woman aged 55-69 years with primary liver carcinoma and hepatitis B virus infection.

This clonotype showed up many times. The chain combines TRBV6-5 with TRBJ1-1, with D perhaps matching TRBD1 (5 bases). The V gene's germline CDR1 is MNHEY and CDR2 SVGAGI. The CDR3 spans 15 residues. The V end was cut by 4 bases, the J end by 2 bases, with 14 bases between. The CDR3 coding sequence is TGTGCCAGCAGTTTGGGCAGGAGGGGAAACACTGAAGCTTTCTTT. Amino acids: CASSLGRRGNTEAFF.

The chain couples TRBV2 to TRBJ2-3; D uncertain. The CDR3 extends over 11 amino acids. V shed 6 bases and J shed 7 bases, with 8 bases lying between them. Germline V gene lookup returns CDR1 SNHLY and CDR2 FYNNEI. CDR3: CASSPYNTQYF. CDR3 DNA sequence: TGTGCCAGCAGCCCCTATAATACGCAGTATTTT. Using reference TRBV2 and TRBJ2-3 for the parts outside the CDR3, the full variable domain is EPEVTQTPSHQVTQMGQEVILRCVPISNHLYFYWYRQILGQKVEFLVSFYNNEISEKSEIFDDQFSVERPDGSNFTLKIRSTKLEDSAMYFCASSPYNTQYFGPGTRLTVL.

A remark on this clonotype: Just one base apart from a much larger clone, this may be a read error. The rearrangement links TRBV4-1 to TRBJ2-2, with D possibly being TRBD2 (5 bases). Germline lookup yields CDR1 MGHRA and CDR2 YSYEKL. The CDR3 contains 13 residues. CDR3 residues: CASGQGRDRELFF. The CDR3 region has the DNA TGCGCCAGCGGCCAAGGTCGGGATCGGGAGCTGTTTTTT.

This clonotype has just a few counts. A read error may be the cause here, since a much bigger clone is one base away. This rearrangement joins TRBV11-3 to TRBJ2-3, with unresolved D. Germline CDR1 reads SGHNT; CDR2 reads YENEEA. The CDR3 contains 12 residues. V lost 0 bases and J lost 9, with 7 bases in between. CDR3 nucleotides: TGTGCCAGCAGCTTAGATCGTAGGACGCAGTATTTT. It codes for CASSLDRRTQYF.

The table lists this clonotype with a few counts. The gene calls are TRBV28 and TRBJ1-4, with 8 nucleotides matching TRBD1. CDR1 MDHEN and CDR2 SYDVKM come from the germline V gene. Trimming cost V 6 bases and J 0 bases; bases outside gene matches: 3. CDR3 length: 15 amino acids. The CDR3 loop reads CASSTGGSTNEKLFF. The CDR3 DNA reads as TGTGCCAGCAGCACAGGGGGATCAACTAATGAAAAACTGTTTTTT.

V usage is TRBV6-5 and J usage is TRBJ2-2; no definite D call. Germline CDR1 reads MNHEY; CDR2 reads SVGAGI. Trimming removed 6 bases at V and 9 bases at J, with 17 bases between. The CDR3 extends over 14 amino acids. For the CDR3, the DNA is TGTGCCAGCAGCCGCTCTAGATCTACCAGGGAGCTGTTTTTT. Protein product: CASSRSRSTRELFF.

This chain uses TRBV11-2 with TRBJ2-5; no reliable D call. This CDR3 contains 13 residues. The germline gives CDR1 SGHAT, CDR2 FQNNGV. The ends were cut back, 6 bases at V and 3 bases at J, with 11 bases in the middle. Here the CDR3 reads CASRPLPKETQYF. CDR3 bases: TGTGCCAGCAGACCGCTCCCCAAAGAGACCCAGTACTTC. Combining the CDR3 with reference TRBV11-2 and TRBJ2-5 gives the whole variable domain EAGVAQSPRYKIIEKRQSVAFWCNPISGHATLYWYQQILGQGPKLLIQFQNNGVVDDSQLPKDRFSAERLKGVDSTLKIQPAKLEDSAVYLCASRPLPKETQYFGPGTRLLVL.

This clonotype appeared many times. This sequence joins TRBV5-4 and TRBJ1-2; D unclear. This CDR3 has 14 residues. Between the trimmed V and J ends, which lost 0 bases and 2 bases, there was a span of 8 bases. CDR1 and CDR2 from the germline V gene are SGHNT and YYREEE (reference sequence). CDR3 region: CASSLGQLNYGYTF. The CDR3 DNA reads as TGTGCCAGCAGCTTGGGGCAACTCAACTATGGCTACACCTTC.

As for this clonotype: One end of the junction is discordant with germline, which a read error may explain. The genes are TRBV6-5 and TRBJ1-4; tentatively, D is TRBD1 (6 bases). Germline CDR1 MNHEY, CDR2 SVGAGI. This CDR3 contains 15 residues. CDR3 nucleotides: TGTGTCAGCAAACAAGGGGGGGCGTATCGTGAAAAACTGTTTTTT. Translation: CVSKQGGAYREKLFF.